Shown below are 5 T cell receptor beta chains from a single sample sequenced in a study of blood T cell repertoires in COVID-19 (dated by TCRdb to the early 2020s). Library construction relied on the immunoSEQ multiplex PCR assay. As stored in TCRdb, this immuneACCESS dataset retains in-frame rearrangements with V and J assigned. A fraction of the clones does not appear; measured against another copy, unresolved V genes explain less than half of the discrepancy, and the remainder lacks a known reason. This sample has about 150,000 clones in its table, and roughly 89% of those were observed once. The ten largest clones add up to around 1.6% of the sample. Sequencing input: peripheral blood. These receptors came from a human donor in a cohort sampled during active COVID-19.

This clone appeared once. V gene TRBV7-6 combines with J gene TRBJ2-7; D call uncertain. The CDR3 loop spans 14 amino acids. V dropped 5 bases and J dropped 0 bases, with 11 bases sitting between them. Germline CDR1 SGHVS, CDR2 FNYEAQ. The CDR3 region is CASSESRSSYEQYF. Written as DNA, the CDR3 is TGTGCCAGCAGCGAGTCCCGGAGCTCCTACGAGCAGTACTTC.

The chain has TRBV5-4 and TRBJ2-1; 15 nucleotides line up with TRBD2. The ends lost 4 bases at V and 8 bases at J; junction bases unmatched: 7. Germline V CDR1 and CDR2: SGHNT, YYREEE (reference sequence). CDR3 length: 16 amino acids. Here the CDR3 DNA reads TGTGCCAGCAGCCGAGGACTAGCGGGGGGGCAGGATGAGCAGTTCTTC. Translating gives CASSRGLAGGQDEQFF.

The V and J genes are TRBV3-1 (or the pseudogene TRBV3-2) and TRBJ2-7, with D possibly matching TRBD2 (6 bases). Germline-derived CDR1 and CDR2 are LGHDT and YNNKEL (reference sequence). The CDR3 length is 15 residues. V lost 3 bases and J 3 bases, leaving 15 bases between the germline ends. The CDR3 is CASSQNRDFFYEQYF. In nucleotides, the CDR3 is TGTGCCAGCAGCCAGAACCGGGACTTTTTCTACGAGCAGTACTTC.

Only one count was recorded for this clone. The chain carries TRBV11-2 and TRBJ2-5; 8 nucleotides align to TRBD1. Losses at the gene ends were 3 bases for V and 2 bases for J; bases not matched to a gene: 5. The CDR3 contains 15 residues. Germline assignment: CDR1 SGHAT and CDR2 FQNNGV. CDR3 sequence: CASSFGQGLQETQYF. The DNA of the CDR3 is TGTGCCAGCAGCTTCGGACAGGGCTTGCAAGAGACCCAGTACTTC.

The chain couples TRBV18 to TRBJ2-3; TRBD2 matches at 9 bases. Germline V CDR1 and CDR2: KGHSH, LQKENI. The CDR3 runs to 16 residues. J was trimmed by 6 bases and V by 6 bases; bases with no gene match: 13. CDR3 nucleotide sequence: TGTGCCAGCTCTCCCATTCGCGGGGGGGCCGGGGATACGCAGTATTTT. Translation gives CASSPIRGGAGDTQYF.